This note documents a single TCR beta chain sequence. Repertoires were generated with immunoSEQ multiplex PCR, while TCRdb's copy carries only in-frame clones and drops some. The sample consists of some 180,000 clones, 70% to 90% of them appearing once. These data originate in a study of blood T cell repertoires in COVID-19. Trimming cost V 0 bases and J 1 base, with 11 bases left between them. The CDR3 has 15 residues. The germline CDR1 and CDR2 sequences are SGHRS and YFSETQ. V and J are TRBV5-1 and TRBJ2-7; D is possibly TRBD1 (6 bases). This TCR was sampled from a man in his 60s with active or convalescent COVID-19. Specimen: peripheral blood. The CDR3 nucleotides are TGCGCCAGCAGCTTGGCCCTGGGACAATCCTACGAGCAGTACTTC. Amino acid sequence: CASSLALGQSYEQYF.